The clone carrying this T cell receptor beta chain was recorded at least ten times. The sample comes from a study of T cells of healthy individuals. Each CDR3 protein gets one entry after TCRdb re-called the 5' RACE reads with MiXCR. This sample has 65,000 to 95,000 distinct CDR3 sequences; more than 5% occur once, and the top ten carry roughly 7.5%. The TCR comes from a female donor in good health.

The CDR3 region is CASSLVAGAKEQYF. CDR3 nucleotides: TGTGCCAGCAGCTTGGTAGCGGGAGCTAAAGAGCAGTACTTC. The V call is TRBV7-2, the J call TRBJ2-7; the match to TRBD2 covers 9 bases. Trimming cost V 3 bases and J 7 bases; bases outside gene matches: 7. Germline CDR1 reads SGHTA; CDR2 reads FQGNSA. This CDR3 has 14 amino acids.